Each of the 25 T cell receptor beta chains below was sequenced from the same sample in a study of control samples from healthy donors and cancer patients. Sequencing used immunoSEQ multiplex PCR; TCRdb keeps in-frame clones, though not all of them. Of some 150,000 clones in the sample, approximately 92% are singletons; the top ten hold approximately 3%. Specimen: blood. These receptors were obtained from a man aged 25 to 40 in good health.

This clone was counted between two and nine times. This same CDR3 is encoded by further DNA sequences in the sample. The chain joins TRBV7-9 to TRBJ2-1, with D unresolved. The germline CDR1 and CDR2 sequences are SEHNR and FQNEAQ (reference sequence). This CDR3 contains 11 residues. V lost 0 bases and J 10 bases, leaving 4 bases between the germline ends. In DNA, the CDR3 is TGTGCCAGCAGCTTAGCCGACGAGCAGTTCTTC. This codes for CASSLADEQFF.

This clone was observed a single time. The V and J genes are TRBV28 and TRBJ1-3; 7 bases map to TRBD1. The CDR3 consists of 15 residues. Germline CDR1 is MDHEN and CDR2 is SYDVKM. V was clipped by 3 bases and J by 3 bases; unmatched bases: 5. CDR3 in DNA: TGTGCCAGCAGTTTTCCGGGACAGCTTGGAAACACCATATATTTT. Translation: CASSFPGQLGNTIYF.

The J gene is TRBJ2-1, the V gene TRBV24-1; tentative D call: TRBD2 (6 bases). CDR3 size: 16 residues. Trimming took 0 bases from V and 4 from J, leaving 12 bases between them. Germline CDR1 is KGHDR and CDR2 is SFDVKD. The CDR3 region is CATSDLTGGKYNEQFF. CDR3 sequence (DNA): TGTGCCACCAGTGATTTGACCGGGGGAAAATACAATGAGCAGTTCTTC.

The chain links TRBV7-7 to TRBJ1-4, with 9 nucleotides matching TRBD1. Trimming removed 5 bases from V and 8 bases from J; junction bases left unmatched: 21. Germline V lookup: CDR1 SSHAT, CDR2 FNYEAQ (reference sequence). The CDR3 sequence is 19 residues long. The CDR3 DNA follows: TGTGCCAGCAGCCCCTACAGTCGGACAGGGGAAGGAGTAGACGAAAAACTGTTTTTT. Protein sequence: CASSPYSRTGEGVDEKLFF.

The V call is TRBV30, the J call TRBJ1-1; D perhaps matches TRBD1 (6 bases). The germline V gene encodes CDR1 GTSNPN and CDR2 SVGIG (reference sequence). The CDR3 contains 16 residues. Deletions cut 4 bases from V and 5 bases from J, with 23 bases between. DNA for the CDR3: TGTGCCTGGACCCCCGGACAGTTGGTGAGATGGACTGAAGCTTTCTTT. Translated: CAWTPGQLVRWTEAFF.

The chain uses TRBV19 and TRBJ1-3, with unresolved D. V was shortened by 8 bases and J by 3 bases, with 8 bases between the two germline ends. This CDR3 region has 12 residues. Per germline, CDR1 LNHDA and CDR2 SQIVND (reference sequence). The CDR3 nucleotides read TGTGCCAGTCGAGGAGATGGAAACACCATATATTTT. Its protein is CASRGDGNTIYF.

The genes are TRBV7-8 and TRBJ2-3; 10 bases line up with TRBD2. The junction had 14 bases not matched to a gene; V was cut back by 5 bases and J by 6 bases. CDR3 length equals 17 residues. Germline-derived CDR1 and CDR2 are SGHVS and FQNEAQ. CDR3 sequence (DNA): TGTGCCAGCAGCCCCCAAAGGATAGCGGGGGGCAGGGATACGCAGTATTTT. Residues: CASSPQRIAGGRDTQYF.

The chain recombines TRBV12-3 or TRBV12-4 with TRBJ2-1; D not certain. CDR3 length equals 12 residues. V lost 5 bases and J 5 bases, leaving 7 bases between the germline ends. The CDR3 sequence: CASSPLNNEQFF. The CDR3 DNA reads TGTGCCAGCAGTCCGCTTAACAATGAGCAGTTCTTC.

The rearrangement joins TRBV6-1 to TRBJ1-2; D unresolved. Germline-derived CDR1 and CDR2 are MNHNS and SASEGT. The V end was cut by 3 bases, the J end by 8 bases, with 10 bases between. The CDR3 totals 12 residues. CDR3 in amino acids: CASSDRSRGYTF. CDR3 DNA: TGTGCCAGCAGTGACAGGTCTCGGGGCTACACCTTC.

This chain joins TRBV6-5 and TRBJ1-1; 7 bases are a match to TRBD1. Germline CDR1 reads MNHEY; CDR2 reads SVGAGI. This CDR3 contains 15 residues. V lost 5 bases, J lost 3 bases, and 9 bases stayed unmatched. In DNA, the CDR3 is TGTGCCAGCAGTACAATTCCAGGGGGTGACACTGAAGCTTTCTTT. Translation: CASSTIPGGDTEAFF.

The chain joins TRBV25-1 to TRBJ1-1; D is perhaps TRBD1 (5 bases). Germline CDR1 MGHDK, CDR2 SYGVNS. Between the trimmed V and J ends, which lost 7 bases and 1 base, there was a span of 10 bases. The CDR3 has 13 residues. The CDR3 bases are TGTGCCAGCAATCCGACAGAGAACACTGAAGCTTTCTTT. Its translation is CASNPTENTEAFF.

The chain links TRBV28 to TRBJ1-5; TRBD1 might be the D (6 bases). V was shortened by 6 bases and J by 6 bases, with 24 bases between the two germline ends. Germline values: CDR1 MDHEN, CDR2 SYDVKM. The CDR3 totals 17 residues. The CDR3 is CASRQNPQGTLFQPQHF. The CDR3 bases are TGTGCCAGCAGACAAAACCCACAGGGCACCCTTTTTCAGCCCCAGCATTTT.

The chain recombines TRBV6-5 with TRBJ2-7; 9 bases match TRBD1. Germline CDR1 and CDR2: MNHEY and SVGAGI. The CDR3 has 16 amino acids. V lost 2 bases, J lost 0 bases, and 5 bases stayed unmatched. The CDR3 reads CASSYAGQGTSYEQYF. The CDR3 region has the DNA TGTGCCAGCAGTTACGCCGGACAGGGGACCTCCTACGAGCAGTACTTC.

This chain uses TRBV7-6 with TRBJ1-3, with a weak D call TRBD1 (6 bases). With 6 bases removed from V and 0 bases from J, the gap between germline ends came to 18 bases. CDR1 and CDR2 (germline): SGHVS, FNYEAQ. The CDR3 loop spans 17 amino acids. The CDR3 sequence is CASRALGGSSSGNTIYF. In DNA form, the CDR3 reads TGTGCCAGCAGGGCCTTAGGGGGGTCAAGCTCTGGAAACACCATATATTTT.

The chain couples TRBV7-3 to TRBJ2-3, with D perhaps TRBD1 (6 bases). Looked up from germline, CDR1 is SGHTA and CDR2 is FQGTGA. The CDR3 runs to 13 residues. V dropped 5 bases and J dropped 4 bases, with 10 bases sitting between them. The CDR3 region has the DNA TGTGCCAGCAGCCCCAGGGGCGCAGATACGCAGTATTTT. Translating it yields CASSPRGADTQYF. Using reference TRBV7-3 and TRBJ2-3 for the parts outside the CDR3, the full variable domain is GAGVSQTPSNKVTEKGKYVELRCDPISGHTALYWYRQSLGQGPEFLIYFQGTGAADDSGLPNDRFFAVRPEGSVSTLKIQRTERGDSAVYLCASSPRGADTQYFGPGTRLTVL.

This chain joins TRBV5-1 and TRBJ2-7; D remains unclear. Germline assignment: CDR1 SGHRS and CDR2 YFSETQ. Trimming removed 2 bases from V and 0 bases from J, with 6 bases in between. The CDR3 has 13 residues. CDR3 sequence: CASSLTDSYEQYF. CDR3 DNA: TGCGCCAGCAGCTTAACGGACTCCTACGAGCAGTACTTC.

V gene TRBV11-2 combines with J gene TRBJ2-7; 8 bases are shared with TRBD1. CDR1 and CDR2 from the germline V gene are SGHAT and FQNNGV. The J segment lost 3 bases and the V segment lost 5 bases, leaving 6 bases of the junction unmatched. This CDR3 comprises 14 residues. As DNA, the CDR3 is TGTGCCAGCAGCGGACAGGGAGTCCACTACGAGCAGTACTTC. It translates to CASSGQGVHYEQYF.

The rearrangement joins TRBV5-1 to TRBJ1-5; 7 bases line up with TRBD1. Germline lookup yields CDR1 SGHRS and CDR2 YFSETQ. With V trimmed by 0 bases and J by 7 bases, 13 bases remained unmatched. The CDR3 covers 17 residues. CDR3 bases: TGCGCCAGCAGCTTGGCCCCTGCGACAGGGCCGAACCAGCCCCAGCATTTT. Encoded protein: CASSLAPATGPNQPQHF.

The CDR3 spells CASSVDLTDYGYTF. CDR3 DNA: TGTGCCAGCAGCGTAGATTTAACGGACTATGGCTACACCTTC. This chain joins TRBV9 and TRBJ1-2, with D unclear. The CDR3 totals 14 residues. Germline CDR1 is SGDLS and CDR2 is YYNGEE. V lost 0 bases to trimming and J lost 3 bases, with 9 bases between them.

This clone is deemed medium-sized. V and J are TRBV5-1 and TRBJ1-2; a possible D gene is TRBD1 (5 bases). Germline assignment: CDR1 SGHRS and CDR2 YFSETQ. Trimming removed 0 bases from V and 9 bases from J, with 15 bases in between. The CDR3 spans 14 residues. The CDR3 DNA follows: TGCGCCAGCAGCTTGGGTACCAGGGTTGTCAGCTACACCTTC. Protein sequence: CASSLGTRVVSYTF.

This clone has just a few counts. CDR3 loop: CASSVGGQTGNEQFF. For the CDR3, the DNA is TGTGCCAGCAGCGTAGGGGGACAGACAGGCAATGAGCAGTTCTTC. The rearrangement links TRBV9 to TRBJ2-1; TRBD1 matches 7 bases. J was trimmed by 6 bases and V by 0 bases; bases with no gene match: 6. CDR1 and CDR2 (germline): SGDLS, YYNGEE. The CDR3 consists of 15 residues.

The chain recombines TRBV6-6 with TRBJ2-6; 7 bases agree with TRBD1. The CDR3 consists of 20 residues. V was clipped by 6 bases and J by 0 bases; unmatched bases: 17. CDR1 is MNHNY and CDR2 is SVGAGI in the germline V gene (reference sequence). The CDR3: CASSPFVTGTDDSGANVLTF. CDR3 nucleotides: TGTGCCAGCAGCCCCTTCGTAACCGGGACAGATGACTCTGGGGCCAACGTCCTGACTTTC.

This clone has a handful of counts. This sequence joins TRBV5-1 and TRBJ1-2; weak D call: TRBD1 (6 bases). The CDR3 is 12 amino acids. The V end was cut by 6 bases, the J end by 6 bases, with 12 bases between. Germline V gene sequence: CDR1 SGHRS, CDR2 YFSETQ. Here the CDR3 DNA reads TGCGCCAGCACCACAGGGATCGATGGCTACACCTTC. Translation gives CASTTGIDGYTF. The full variable domain, its missing parts supplied by reference TRBV5-1 and TRBJ1-2, is KAGVTQTPRYLIKTRGQQVTLSCSPISGHRSVSWYQQTPGQGLQFLFEYFSETQRNKGNFPGRFSGRQFSNSRSEMNVSTLELGDSALYLCASTTGIDGYTFGSGTRLTVV.

J is TRBJ1-1 and V is TRBV28; the D gene is possibly TRBD1 (5 bases). From germline, CDR1 is MDHEN and CDR2 SYDVKM. Trimming took off 7 bases at V and 1 base at J, with 13 bases between the two ends. The CDR3 covers 14 residues. DNA of the CDR3: TGTGCCAGCACCCAGGGCGTTCGGAACACTGAAGCTTTCTTT. Encoded protein: CASTQGVRNTEAFF.

V and J are TRBV9 and TRBJ1-1; possible D gene TRBD1, 5 bases. Germline-derived CDR1 and CDR2 are SGDLS and YYNGEE. CDR3 size: 13 residues. V shed 0 bases and J shed 11 bases, with 14 bases lying between them. The DNA of the CDR3 is TGTGCCAGCAGCGTAGTTGAAGCGGGGGTTGCTTTCTTT. Translating it yields CASSVVEAGVAFF.